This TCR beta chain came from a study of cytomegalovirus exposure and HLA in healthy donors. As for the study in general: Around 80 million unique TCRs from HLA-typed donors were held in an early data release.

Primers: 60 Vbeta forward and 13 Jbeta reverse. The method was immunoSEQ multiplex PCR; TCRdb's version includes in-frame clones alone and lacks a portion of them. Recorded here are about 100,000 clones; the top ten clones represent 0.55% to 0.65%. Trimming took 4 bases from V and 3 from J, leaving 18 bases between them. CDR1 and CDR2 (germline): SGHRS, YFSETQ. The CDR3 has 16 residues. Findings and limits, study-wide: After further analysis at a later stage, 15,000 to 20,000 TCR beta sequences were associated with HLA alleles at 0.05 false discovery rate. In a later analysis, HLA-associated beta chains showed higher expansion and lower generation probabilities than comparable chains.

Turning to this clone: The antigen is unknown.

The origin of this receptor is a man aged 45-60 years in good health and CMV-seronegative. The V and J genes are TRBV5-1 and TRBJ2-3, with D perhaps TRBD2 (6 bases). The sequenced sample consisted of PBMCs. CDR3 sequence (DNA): TGCGCCAGCAGCCCCACAGCGTACCGGGGGACAGATACGCAGTATTTT. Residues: CASSPTAYRGTDTQYF.